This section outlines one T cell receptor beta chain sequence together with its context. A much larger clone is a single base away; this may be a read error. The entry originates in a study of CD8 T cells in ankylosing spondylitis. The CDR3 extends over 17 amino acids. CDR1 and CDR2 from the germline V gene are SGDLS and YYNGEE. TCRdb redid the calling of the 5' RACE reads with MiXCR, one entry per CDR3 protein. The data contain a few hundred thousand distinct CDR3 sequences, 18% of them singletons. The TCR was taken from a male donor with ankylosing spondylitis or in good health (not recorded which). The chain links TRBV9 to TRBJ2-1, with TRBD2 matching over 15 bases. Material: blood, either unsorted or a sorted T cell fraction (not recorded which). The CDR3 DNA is TGTTCCAGCAGCGTTTCTAGGGGGACTAGCGGGAGGCATGAGCAGTTCTTC. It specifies CSSSVSRGTSGRHEQFF.